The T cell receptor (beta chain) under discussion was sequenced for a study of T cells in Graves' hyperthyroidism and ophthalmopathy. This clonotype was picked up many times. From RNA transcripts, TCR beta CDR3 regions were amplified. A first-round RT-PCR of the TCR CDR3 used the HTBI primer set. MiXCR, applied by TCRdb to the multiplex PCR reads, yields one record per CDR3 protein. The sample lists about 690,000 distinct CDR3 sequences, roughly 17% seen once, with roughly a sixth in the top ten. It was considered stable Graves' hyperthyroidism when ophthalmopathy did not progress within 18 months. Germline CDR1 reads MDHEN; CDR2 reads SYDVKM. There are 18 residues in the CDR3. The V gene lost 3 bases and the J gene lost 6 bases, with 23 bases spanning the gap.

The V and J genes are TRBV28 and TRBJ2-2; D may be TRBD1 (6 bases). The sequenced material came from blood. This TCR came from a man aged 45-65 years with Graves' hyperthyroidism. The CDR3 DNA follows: TGTGCCAGCAGTTTTTCCCCACAGGGTATCAGGCTATCCGGGGAGCTGTTTTTT. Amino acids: CASSFSPQGIRLSGELFF.